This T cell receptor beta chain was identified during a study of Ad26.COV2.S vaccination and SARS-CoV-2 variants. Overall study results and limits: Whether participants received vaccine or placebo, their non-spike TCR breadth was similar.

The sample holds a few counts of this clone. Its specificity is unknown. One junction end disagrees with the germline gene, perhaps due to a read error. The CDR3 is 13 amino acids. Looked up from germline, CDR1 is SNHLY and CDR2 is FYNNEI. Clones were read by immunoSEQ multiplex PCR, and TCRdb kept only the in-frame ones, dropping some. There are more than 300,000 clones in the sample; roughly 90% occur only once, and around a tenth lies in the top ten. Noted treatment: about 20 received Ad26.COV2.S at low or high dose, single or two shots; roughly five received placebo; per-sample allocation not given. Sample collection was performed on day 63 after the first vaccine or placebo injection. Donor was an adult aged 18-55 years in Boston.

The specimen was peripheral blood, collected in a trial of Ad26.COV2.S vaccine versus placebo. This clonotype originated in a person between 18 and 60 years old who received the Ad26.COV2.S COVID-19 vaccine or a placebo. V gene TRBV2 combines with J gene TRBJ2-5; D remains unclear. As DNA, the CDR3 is TGTGCCAGCAGTGAAGGAGCTTATATCAGGTTTGACTTC. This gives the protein CASSEGAYIRFDF. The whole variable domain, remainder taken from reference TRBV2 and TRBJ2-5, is EPEVTQTPSHQVTQMGQEVILRCVPISNHLYFYWYRQILGQKVEFLVSFYNNEISEKSEIFDDQFSVERPDGSNFTLKIRSTKLEDSAMYFCASSEGAYIRFDFGPGTRLLVL.